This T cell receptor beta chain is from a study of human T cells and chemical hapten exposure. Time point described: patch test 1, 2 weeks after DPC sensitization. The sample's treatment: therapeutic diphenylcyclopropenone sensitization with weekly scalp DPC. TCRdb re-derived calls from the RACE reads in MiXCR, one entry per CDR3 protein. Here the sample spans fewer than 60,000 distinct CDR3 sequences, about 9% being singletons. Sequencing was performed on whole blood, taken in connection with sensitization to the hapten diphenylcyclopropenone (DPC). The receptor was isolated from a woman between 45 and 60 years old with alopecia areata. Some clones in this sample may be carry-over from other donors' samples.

The CDR3 spells CASSDDRSIETQYF. In nucleotides, the CDR3 is TGTGCCAGCAGTGACGACAGGTCCATTGAGACCCAGTACTTC. This chain links TRBV6-1 with TRBJ2-5, with D tentatively TRBD1 (6 bases). V was shortened by 3 bases and J by 5 bases, with 13 bases between the two germline ends. The CDR3 contains 14 residues. Germline loops: CDR1 MNHNS, CDR2 SASEGT.